This TCR beta chain derives from a study of type 1 regulatory T cells. This clonotype was counted a few times. Its antigen is undetermined. The germline V gene has CDR1 SGHTA and CDR2 FQGNSA. The V end lost 5 bases, the J end lost 4 bases, and 14 bases lay between the germline ends. This CDR3 spans 14 amino acids. TCRdb itself ran the reads through MiXCR, one entry per CDR3 protein. This table holds roughly 71,000 distinct CDR3 sequences, 63% found once. The TCR originated in a human donor in good health. The sample consisted of cultured T cells, either the whole culture or a sorted T cell fraction (not recorded which). Subset denoted: Tr1-enriched cell product generated in vitro against host alloantigens. V usage is TRBV7-2 and J usage is TRBJ1-1, with D maybe TRBD1 (5 bases). CDR3 amino acids: CASSPWGGFTEAFF. Written as DNA, the CDR3 is TGTGCCAGCAGCCCTTGGGGGGGATTCACTGAAGCTTTCTTT.